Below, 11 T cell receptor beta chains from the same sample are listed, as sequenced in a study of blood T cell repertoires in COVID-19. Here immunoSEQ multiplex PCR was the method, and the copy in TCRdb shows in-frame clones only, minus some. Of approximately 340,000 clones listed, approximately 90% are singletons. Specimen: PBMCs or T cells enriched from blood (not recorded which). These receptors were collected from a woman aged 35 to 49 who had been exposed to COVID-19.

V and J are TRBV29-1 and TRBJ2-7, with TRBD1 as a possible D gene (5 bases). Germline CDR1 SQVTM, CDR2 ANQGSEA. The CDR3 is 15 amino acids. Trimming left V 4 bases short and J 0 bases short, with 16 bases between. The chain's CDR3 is CSVAAWGRSSYEQYF. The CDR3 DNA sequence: TGCAGCGTTGCCGCCTGGGGCAGGAGCTCCTACGAGCAGTACTTC.

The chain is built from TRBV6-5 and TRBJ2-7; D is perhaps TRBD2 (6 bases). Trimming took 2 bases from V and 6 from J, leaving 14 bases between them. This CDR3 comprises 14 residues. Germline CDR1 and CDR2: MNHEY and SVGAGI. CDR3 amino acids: CASSYTGTPGEQYF. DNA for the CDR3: TGTGCCAGCAGTTACACCGGGACTCCCGGCGAGCAGTACTTC.

The CDR3, as DNA: TGTGCCTGGAGTGAAAAGCGCCTTCCTTACGAGCAGTACTTC. It yields the protein CAWSEKRLPYEQYF. This chain links TRBV30 with TRBJ2-7, with D unresolved. CDR3 length equals 14 residues. V lost 1 base and J lost 4, with 14 bases in between. Germline-derived CDR1 and CDR2 are GTSNPN and SVGIG (reference sequence).

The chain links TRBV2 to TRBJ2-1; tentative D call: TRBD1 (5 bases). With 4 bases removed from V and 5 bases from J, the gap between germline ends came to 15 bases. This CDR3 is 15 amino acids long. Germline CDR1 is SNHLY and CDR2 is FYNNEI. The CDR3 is CASSGGSSGDNEQFF. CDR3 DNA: TGTGCCAGCAGTGGGGGCAGTTCTGGGGACAATGAGCAGTTCTTC. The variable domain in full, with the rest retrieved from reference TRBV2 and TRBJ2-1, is EPEVTQTPSHQVTQMGQEVILRCVPISNHLYFYWYRQILGQKVEFLVSFYNNEISEKSEIFDDQFSVERPDGSNFTLKIRSTKLEDSAMYFCASSGGSSGDNEQFFGPGTRLTVL.

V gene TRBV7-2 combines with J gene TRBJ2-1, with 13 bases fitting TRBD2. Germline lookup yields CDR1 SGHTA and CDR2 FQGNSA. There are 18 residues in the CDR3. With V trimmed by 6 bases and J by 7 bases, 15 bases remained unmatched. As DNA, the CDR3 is TGTGCCAGCAGGCCACCCCGCACTAGCGGGAGGGCTAAAAATGAGCAGTTCTTC. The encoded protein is CASRPPRTSGRAKNEQFF.

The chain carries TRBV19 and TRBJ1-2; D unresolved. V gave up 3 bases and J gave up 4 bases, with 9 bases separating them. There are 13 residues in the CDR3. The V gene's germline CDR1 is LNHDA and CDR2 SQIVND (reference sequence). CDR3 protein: CASSMISLYGYTF. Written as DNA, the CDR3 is TGTGCCAGTAGTATGATAAGCCTCTATGGCTACACCTTC.

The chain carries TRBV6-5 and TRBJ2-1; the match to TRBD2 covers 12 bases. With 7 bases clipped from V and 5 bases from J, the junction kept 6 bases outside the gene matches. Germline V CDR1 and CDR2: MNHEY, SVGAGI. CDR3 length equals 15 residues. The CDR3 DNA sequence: TGTGCCAGCAATCTAGCGGGGGGGCCTAACAATGAGCAGTTCTTC. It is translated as CASNLAGGPNNEQFF.

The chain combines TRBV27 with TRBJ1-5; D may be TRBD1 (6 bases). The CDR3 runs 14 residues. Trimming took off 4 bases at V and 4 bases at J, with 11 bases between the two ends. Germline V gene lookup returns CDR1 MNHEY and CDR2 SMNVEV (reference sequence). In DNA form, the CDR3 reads TGTGCCAGCAGTTCGACAGGCAGTAATCAGCCCCAGCATTTT. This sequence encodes CASSSTGSNQPQHF.

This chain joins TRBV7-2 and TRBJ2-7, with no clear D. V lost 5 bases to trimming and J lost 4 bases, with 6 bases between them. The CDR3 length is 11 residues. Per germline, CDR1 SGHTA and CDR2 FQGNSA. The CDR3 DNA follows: TGTGCCAGCAGCCTTAAATACGAGCAGTACTTC. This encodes CASSLKYEQYF.

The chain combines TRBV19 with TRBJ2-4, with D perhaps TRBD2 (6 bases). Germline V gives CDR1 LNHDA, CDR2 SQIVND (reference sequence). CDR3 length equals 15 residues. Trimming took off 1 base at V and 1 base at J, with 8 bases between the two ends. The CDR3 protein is CASSIVRGAKNIQYF. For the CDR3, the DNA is TGTGCCAGTAGTATAGTGCGGGGCGCCAAAAACATTCAGTACTTC.

The CDR3 sequence: CASSSGTGKAEQYF. In DNA form, the CDR3 reads TGTGCCAGCTCCTCTGGGACAGGGAAGGCCGAGCAGTACTTC. The gene calls are TRBV18 and TRBJ2-7; TRBD1 aligns across 9 bases. The length of the CDR3 is 14 residues. V gave up 6 bases and J gave up 6 bases; unmatched junction bases: 9. Germline CDR1 and CDR2: KGHSH and LQKENI.